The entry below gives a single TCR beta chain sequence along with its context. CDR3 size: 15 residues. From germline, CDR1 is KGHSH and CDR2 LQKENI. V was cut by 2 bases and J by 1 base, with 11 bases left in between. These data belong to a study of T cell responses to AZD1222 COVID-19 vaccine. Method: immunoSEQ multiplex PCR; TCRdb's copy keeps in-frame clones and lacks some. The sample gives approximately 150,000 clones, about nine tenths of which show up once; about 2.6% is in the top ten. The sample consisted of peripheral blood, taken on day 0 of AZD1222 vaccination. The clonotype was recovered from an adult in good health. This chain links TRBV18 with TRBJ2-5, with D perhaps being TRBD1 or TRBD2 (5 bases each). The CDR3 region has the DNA TGTGCCAGCTCACCAGGGACGGGGCCCCAAGAGACCCAGTACTTC. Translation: CASSPGTGPQETQYF.